One and the same sample provided the 31 T cell receptor beta chains below, sequenced in a study of prognosis after radiotherapy for stage I lung cancer. Genomic DNA was subjected to two-round multiplex PCR for amplification of TCR beta CDR3. It was primers specific to each TRBV and TRBJ gene that first-round PCR used. A single record per CDR3 protein comes from TCRdb applying MiXCR to the multiplex PCR reads. The table lists roughly 25,000 distinct CDR3 sequences, roughly 40% of them singletons. Sequenced here: PBMCs, sampled before or after stereotactic body radiation therapy (not recorded which). The source of these receptors is a donor aged 50 or older with non-small cell lung cancer.

The chain uses TRBV6-2 or TRBV6-3 and TRBJ1-1; D gene ambiguous. Germline V gene data show CDR1 as MNHEY and CDR2 as SVGEGT. The CDR3 has 18 amino acids. Trimming took off 7 bases at V and 11 bases at J, with 35 bases between the two ends. In DNA, the CDR3 is TGTGCCAGCACCCTCAGAGTAGCCGTGGGCGCTTCGGCGGGTTCGGCTTTCTTT. Residues: CASTLRVAVGASAGSAFF.

This clonotype was recorded many times. The V call is TRBV24-1, the J call TRBJ2-5, with 7 bases matching TRBD2. This CDR3 region has 15 residues. CDR1 and CDR2 from the germline V gene are KGHDR and SFDVKD. V lost 3 bases and J lost 5; bases outside the gene matches: 8. In DNA form, the CDR3 reads TGTGCCACCAGTGATGCTCGCGGGAGTGGTGAGACCCAGTACTTC. Encoded protein: CATSDARGSGETQYF.

This clonotype was seen repeatedly, ten times or more. This chain links TRBV7-9 with TRBJ1-4; D is ambiguous. The germline V and J ends were trimmed by 2 bases and 7 bases, with 11 bases remaining between them. Per the germline V gene, CDR1 is SEHNR and CDR2 is FQNEAQ (reference sequence). The CDR3 contains 14 residues. The CDR3 here is CASSLFSRGEKLFF. DNA of the CDR3: TGTGCCAGCAGCTTATTCTCTCGGGGTGAAAAACTGTTTTTT.

This clonotype showed up many times. V usage is TRBV2 and J usage is TRBJ2-7, with 7 bases lining up with TRBD1. The CDR3 runs to 13 residues. Germline lookup yields CDR1 SNHLY and CDR2 FYNNEI. V was clipped by 6 bases and J by 3 bases; unmatched bases: 5. CDR3: CASRVGTDYEQYF. As DNA, the CDR3 is TGTGCCAGCAGGGTCGGGACAGACTACGAGCAGTACTTC. The full variable domain, rest sourced from reference TRBV2 and TRBJ2-7, is EPEVTQTPSHQVTQMGQEVILRCVPISNHLYFYWYRQILGQKVEFLVSFYNNEISEKSEIFDDQFSVERPDGSNFTLKIRSTKLEDSAMYFCASRVGTDYEQYFGPGTRLTVT.

This clonotype appeared many times. The chain uses TRBV7-9 and TRBJ2-1, with 10 bases identical to TRBD2. This CDR3 has 18 residues. Germline V lookup: CDR1 SEHNR, CDR2 FQNEAQ (reference sequence). The trim removed 5 bases at V and 0 bases at J, leaving 10 bases unmatched. The CDR3 bases are TGTGCCAGCAGCGATGGACTAGCGGTTCAGAGCTCCTACAATGAGCAGTTCTTC. The encoded protein is CASSDGLAVQSSYNEQFF.

This clonotype was detected ten times or more. An end of the junction does not agree with germline; a read error may underlie this. The chain joins TRBV7-7 to TRBJ2-5; D is possibly TRBD2 (6 bases). There are 15 residues in the CDR3. Germline V gene sequence: CDR1 SSHAT, CDR2 FNYEAQ (reference sequence). The CDR3 region is CASSPLRGTQETQYF. CDR3 in DNA: TGTGCTAGCAGCCCTTTGCGCGGGACTCAAGAGACCCAGTACTTC.

Of note for this clonotype: This likely reflects a read error, since a far larger clone is one base away. This sequence joins TRBV7-2 and TRBJ2-5; 13 bases are shared with TRBD2. The J call is doubtful: the DNA matches TRBJ2-1 better. Germline CDR1 reads SGHTA; CDR2 reads FQGNSA. The length of the CDR3 is 18 residues. The CDR3 sequence: CASSAYPGTSGMANEQFF. DNA for the CDR3: TGTGCCAGCAGCGCTTACCCCGGGACTAGCGGGATGGCCAATGAGCAGTTCTTC.

In regard to this clonotype: This is likely an artifact of a read error, given a far larger clone one base away. V usage is TRBV6-8 and J usage is TRBJ2-1; the match to TRBD1 covers 8 bases. The V gene's germline CDR1 is MNHGY and CDR2 SAAAGT. J was trimmed by 15 bases and V by 5 bases; bases with no gene match: 6. This CDR3 is built from 11 residues. CDR3 sequence reads: CASSTGGRWFF. The CDR3 DNA reads TGTGCCAGCAGTACAGGGGGAAGGTGGTTCTTC.

The V gene is TRBV7-2, the J gene TRBJ2-7; TRBD1 is a possible D gene (5 bases). Between the trimmed V and J ends, which lost 2 bases and 7 bases, there was a span of 9 bases. This CDR3 is 12 amino acids long. Germline CDR1 and CDR2: SGHTA and FQGNSA. As DNA, the CDR3 is TGTGCCAGCAGCTTATACGGACAAGAGCAGTACTTC. This encodes CASSLYGQEQYF.

The table lists this clonotype with many counts. This chain uses TRBV20-1 with TRBJ2-7; maybe TRBD2 (6 bases). This CDR3 is 14 amino acids long. V was trimmed by 5 bases and J by 0 bases, leaving 14 bases between them. Germline-derived CDR1 and CDR2 are DFQATT and SNEGSKA (reference sequence). The CDR3 DNA follows: TGCAGTGCTCCTCGGAGGGGTAGCTCCTACGAGCAGTACTTC. Translation gives CSAPRRGSSYEQYF.

The chain has TRBV12-3 or TRBV12-4 and TRBJ1-2; D is unclear. The CDR3 covers 12 residues. Trimming took 1 base from V and 4 from J, leaving 4 bases between them. The CDR3, as DNA: TGTGCCAGCAGTTTAGATAGCTATGGCTACACCTTC. This gives the protein CASSLDSYGYTF.

This clonotype was found many times. The DNA of the CDR3 is TGTGCCAGCAGTTTCCTACAGGGGGCGGACACCGGGGAGCTGTTTTTT. Protein sequence: CASSFLQGADTGELFF. V is TRBV27 and J is TRBJ2-2, with TRBD1 matching 9 bases. With V trimmed by 3 bases and J by 3 bases, 5 bases remained unmatched. CDR3 length equals 16 residues. CDR1 and CDR2 (germline): MNHEY, SMNVEV (reference sequence).

This clonotype appeared a few times. The rearrangement joins TRBV12-3 or TRBV12-4 to TRBJ2-3, with 10 bases fitting TRBD2. The CDR3 is 15 amino acids. The V gene end was trimmed by 5 bases and the J gene end by 0 bases; junction bases not matched to a gene: 2. The CDR3 DNA follows: TGTGCCAGCAGTACGGGACTAGCGAGCACAGATACGCAGTATTTT. Translation: CASSTGLASTDTQYF.

There are many counts of this clonotype. The rearrangement joins TRBV5-6 to TRBJ2-7; D is unclear. V was cut by 2 bases and J by 1 base, with 7 bases left in between. The germline CDR1 and CDR2 sequences are SGHDT and YYEEEE. This CDR3 region has 13 residues. CDR3 region: CASSLIASYEQYF. For the CDR3, the DNA is TGTGCCAGCAGCTTAATAGCTTCCTACGAGCAGTACTTC.

The V gene is TRBV5-4, the J gene TRBJ2-1, with 8 bases that match TRBD2. Per germline, CDR1 SGHNT and CDR2 YYREEE (reference sequence). V lost 0 bases, J lost 8 bases, and 4 bases stayed unmatched. The CDR3 has 14 amino acids. DNA for the CDR3: TGTGCCAGCAGCTTGGCCCCGACTAGCGATGAGCAGTTCTTC. This sequence encodes CASSLAPTSDEQFF.

This clonotype was picked up many times. CDR3 residues: CASSLGGGTSYEQYF. In DNA form, the CDR3 reads TGCGCCAGCAGCTTGGGTGGGGGTACCTCCTACGAGCAGTACTTC. The rearrangement links TRBV5-1 to TRBJ2-7; either TRBD1 or TRBD2 may supply D (5 bases each). CDR3 size: 15 residues. The germline V gene encodes CDR1 SGHRS and CDR2 YFSETQ. Deletions cut 0 bases from V and 0 bases from J, with 10 bases between.

This clonotype was seen at least ten times. The rearrangement links TRBV15 to TRBJ1-1; D call uncertain. Trimming cost V 1 base and J 1 base, with 7 bases left between them. This CDR3 has 14 amino acids. Germline lookup yields CDR1 LNHNV and CDR2 YYDKDF (reference sequence). CDR3 sequence (DNA): TGTGCCACCAGCAGAGTCGTGACGAACACTGAAGCTTTCTTT. The encoded protein is CATSRVVTNTEAFF.

A note on this clonotype: It may be a read error: a sequence one base away is much more abundant. The rearrangement joins TRBV7-2 to TRBJ2-5; maybe TRBD1 (6 bases). Germline-derived CDR1 and CDR2 are SGHTA and FQGNSA. CDR3 length: 14 residues. CDR3 bases: TGTGCCATCAGCTCTCCCGTGGGGGCCAGGACCCAGTACTTC. Translation: CAISSPVGARTQYF. The entire variable domain, with the rest obtained from reference TRBV7-2 and TRBJ2-5, is as follows: GAGVSQSPSNKVTEKGKDVELRCDPISGHTALYWYRQSLGQGLEFLIYFQGNSAPDKSGLPSDRFSAERTGGSVSTLTIQRTQQEDSAVYLCAISSPVGARTQYFGPGTRLLVL.

Regarding this clonotype: A much larger clone lies one base from this, so it may be a read error. The CDR3 reads CASSLGGTGVDQPQHF. The CDR3 region has the DNA TGCGCCAGCAGCTTGGGGGGGACAGGGGTCGATCAGCCCCAGCATTTT. This rearrangement joins TRBV5-1 to TRBJ1-5; 10 nucleotides agree with TRBD1. Trimming took 0 bases from V and 5 from J; bases not matched to a gene: 5. This CDR3 comprises 16 residues. Per the germline V gene, CDR1 is SGHRS and CDR2 is YFSETQ. Full variable domain (outside the CDR3, taken from reference TRBV5-1 and TRBJ1-5): KAGVTQTPRYLIKTRGQQVTLSCSPISGHRSVSWYQQTPGQGLQFLFEYFSETQRNKGNFPGRFSGRQFSNSRSEMNVSTLELGDSALYLCASSLGGTGVDQPQHFGDGTRLSIL.

This clonotype was found many times. The V and J genes are TRBV19 and TRBJ1-2, with 8 bases aligning to TRBD1. This CDR3 contains 14 residues. In germline, CDR1 is LNHDA, CDR2 SQIVND (reference sequence). V shed 4 bases, J shed 7 bases, and the junction held 8 bases outside the gene matches. CDR3 sequence reads: CASSTGQGIGGYTF. CDR3 coding DNA: TGTGCCAGTAGTACCGGACAGGGTATTGGTGGCTACACCTTC.

This clonotype appeared many times. This chain uses TRBV7-3 with TRBJ2-1; possible D gene TRBD2, 5 bases. Germline values: CDR1 SGHTA, CDR2 FQGTGA. Trimming cost V 5 bases and J 7 bases, with 12 bases left between them. The CDR3 length is 13 residues. CDR3 sequence reads: CASSRRGGNEQFF. CDR3 nucleotides: TGTGCCAGCAGCCGTCGGGGTGGAAATGAGCAGTTCTTC.

The CDR3 region has the DNA TGTGCCAGTTGTAAGACAGGGGATAATTCACCCCTCCACTTT. Translated, it gives CASCKTGDNSPLHF. The chain carries TRBV19 and TRBJ1-6, with 8 bases lining up with TRBD1. The CDR3 is 14 residues long. CDR1 and CDR2 (germline): LNHDA, SQIVND (reference sequence). V lost 8 bases and J lost 5; bases outside the gene matches: 5.

This clonotype occurred a few times. One end of the junction does not line up with germline, which may come from a read error. The genes are TRBV9 and TRBJ2-3; D is possibly TRBD1 or TRBD2 (5 bases each). The germline V gene encodes CDR1 SGDLS and CDR2 YYNGEE. This CDR3 has 16 residues. The DNA of the CDR3 is TGTGCCAGCATCGTGTGGGGACGGCTTAGCACAGATACGCATTATTTT. Amino acid sequence: CASIVWGRLSTDTHYF.

This clonotype came up once. This may be a read error: a much more frequent sequence differs by one nucleotide. The genes are TRBV29-1 and TRBJ2-6, with a weak D call TRBD2 (6 bases). Germline CDR1 and CDR2: SQVTM and ANQGSEA. This CDR3 has 15 residues. The CDR3 nucleotides read TGCAGCGTAGGGGACGGGGACTCTGGGGCCAACGTCATGACTTTC. This encodes CSVGDGDSGANVMTF.

Worth noting for this clonotype: A junction boundary mismatches the germline segment, possibly from a read error. V gene TRBV28 combines with J gene TRBJ2-2; no firm D call. Germline CDR1 reads MDHEN; CDR2 reads SYDVKM. This CDR3 is 16 amino acids long. The CDR3 reads CASSLSGTANTAELFF. CDR3 in DNA: TGTGCCAGCAGTCTATCTGGTACAGCGAACACCGCGGAGCTGTTTTTT.

This clonotype appeared many times. The chain carries TRBV6-4 and TRBJ2-7; possibly TRBD2 for D (6 bases). This CDR3 has 14 amino acids. Germline V gives CDR1 MRHNA, CDR2 SNTAGT. V lost 2 bases and J lost 3, with 11 bases in between. The CDR3 reads CASSDDWGVYEQYF. The CDR3 DNA is TGTGCCAGCAGTGACGACTGGGGGGTCTACGAGCAGTACTTC.

Ten or more counts support this clonotype. The chain uses TRBV2 and TRBJ1-4, with D unresolved. The CDR3 contains 14 residues. V was shortened by 3 bases and J by 5 bases, with 10 bases between the two germline ends. Germline V gene lookup returns CDR1 SNHLY and CDR2 FYNNEI. CDR3 DNA sequence: TGTGCCAGCAGTGAGCACAGCCTAAATGAAAAACTGTTTTTT. Translating it yields CASSEHSLNEKLFF.

Note on this clonotype: A far larger clone is off by one base, so a read error is likely. The gene calls are TRBV7-9 and TRBJ1-6; 9 nucleotides match TRBD1. CDR1 SEHNR and CDR2 FQNEAQ come from the germline V gene (reference sequence). This CDR3 is built from 15 residues. The J segment lost 9 bases and the V segment lost 1 base, leaving 4 bases of the junction unmatched. The CDR3 is CASSLVTGGVSPLHF. As DNA, the CDR3 is TGTGCCAGCAGCTTAGTGACAGGGGGAGTTTCACCCCTCCACTTT.

This clonotype was observed at least ten times. The chain joins TRBV19 to TRBJ1-5, with 8 bases fitting TRBD1. The V gene's germline CDR1 is LNHDA and CDR2 SQIVND (reference sequence). CDR3 length equals 14 residues. The junction had 9 bases not matched to a gene; V was cut back by 9 bases and J by 5 bases. The CDR3: CASATGAVDQPQHF. CDR3 sequence (DNA): TGTGCCAGCGCGACAGGGGCGGTGGATCAGCCCCAGCATTTT.

The chain has TRBV14 and TRBJ2-7; the match to TRBD1 covers 9 bases. V lost 4 bases and J lost 2; bases outside the gene matches: 3. Germline CDR1 is SGHDN and CDR2 is FVKESK. The length of the CDR3 is 14 residues. The CDR3 here is CASSRQGDPYEQYF. The DNA of the CDR3 is TGTGCCAGCAGCCGACAGGGGGACCCCTACGAGCAGTACTTC. Combining the CDR3 with reference TRBV14 and TRBJ2-7 gives the whole variable domain EAGVTQFPSHSVIEKGQTVTLRCDPISGHDNLYWYRRVMGKEIKFLLHFVKESKQDESGMPNNRFLAERTGGTYSTLKVQPAELEDSGVYFCASSRQGDPYEQYFGPGTRLTVT.

Concerning this clonotype: One junction end disagrees with the germline gene, perhaps due to a read error. This chain connects TRBV19 to TRBJ1-5; 7 nucleotides line up with TRBD1. The CDR3 runs to 16 residues. Looked up from germline, CDR1 is LNHDA and CDR2 is SQIVND (reference sequence). The CDR3 region is CASSPMTGRGNHPQHF. CDR3 nucleotides: TGTGCCAGTAGCCCCATGACAGGGCGAGGCAATCATCCCCAGCATTTT.